Presented here are 25 T cell receptor beta chains from one specimen sequenced in a study of blood T cell repertoires in COVID-19 (TCRdb year 2020). The library was built by means of the immunoSEQ multiplex PCR assay. Imported from immuneACCESS, the table was reduced by TCRdb to in-frame sequences with V and J called. These copies leave out some clones; in studies compared against another copy, an unresolved V gene accounts for under half, and the cause of the remainder is not known. Counted in this sample were about 250,000 clones; 65% to 85% of them appeared once. Around 16% of the sample belongs to the ten largest clones. Sequencing was performed on peripheral blood. The receptors originated from a person between 65 and 79 years old with COVID-19, enrolled during active disease.

This clone was detected once. The chain links TRBV6-5 to TRBJ1-2; 9 nucleotides line up with TRBD1. Germline CDR1 is MNHEY and CDR2 is SVGAGI. The length of the CDR3 is 13 residues. Unmatched junction bases numbered 4, after V lost 9 bases and J lost 2 bases. This chain's CDR3 is CASSDRGNYGYTF. CDR3 in DNA: TGTGCCAGTTCGGACAGGGGCAACTATGGCTACACCTTC.

The genes are TRBV9 and TRBJ2-2; 9 bases are a match to TRBD2. V was pared by 0 bases and J by 6 bases, with 6 bases of the junction left unmatched. Germline V CDR1 and CDR2: SGDLS, YYNGEE. The CDR3 has 16 residues. The CDR3 spells CASSVASGNGAGELFF. The CDR3, as DNA: TGTGCCAGCAGCGTAGCTAGCGGGAATGGGGCCGGGGAGCTGTTTTTT.

This sequence joins TRBV11-2 and TRBJ2-7; 7 bases map to TRBD2. The CDR3 consists of 14 residues. V was pared by 8 bases and J by 2 bases, with 9 bases of the junction left unmatched. CDR1 is SGHAT, CDR2 FQNNGV, per germline. The CDR3, as DNA: TGTGCCAGCCGAGGCGGGGGAGGCCCCTACGAGCAGTACTTC. Residues: CASRGGGGPYEQYF.

This chain uses TRBV9 with TRBJ2-3; 10 bases line up with TRBD2. This CDR3 spans 18 amino acids. Trimming at V came to 0 bases and at J to 5 bases, leaving 12 bases not matched to a gene. CDR1 is SGDLS and CDR2 is YYNGEE in the germline V gene. The CDR3 loop is CASSVGIQSGGDEDTQYF. In DNA form, the CDR3 reads TGTGCCAGCAGCGTAGGGATTCAGAGCGGGGGGGATGAAGATACGCAGTATTTT.

The chain is built from TRBV5-1 and TRBJ2-2; no reliable D call. The germline V gene has CDR1 SGHRS and CDR2 YFSETQ. The CDR3 sequence is 14 residues long. Trimming shortened V by 2 bases and J by 7 bases, and 12 bases separated the two germline ends. CDR3 in DNA: TGCGCCAGCAGCTTATCCCGGGTGGACGGGGAGCTGTTTTTT. It is translated as CASSLSRVDGELFF.

V is TRBV21-1 and J is TRBJ2-1; the table gives TRBD1 as D, unverified against the DNA. TRBV21-1 is listed as a pseudogene. The CDR3 length is 15 residues. The CDR3 nucleotides are TGTGCCAGCAGCCGCGCCGGGACATATTACAATGAGCAGTTCTTC. Translation gives CASSRAGTYYNEQFF.

The rearrangement joins TRBV4-1 to TRBJ1-2, with a possible D match to TRBD1 (5 bases). CDR1 MGHRA and CDR2 YSYEKL come from the germline V gene. The CDR3 totals 12 residues. Trimming left V 3 bases short and J 5 bases short, with 7 bases between. CDR3 bases: TGCGCCAGCAGCCAGGAGGGGTATGGCTACACCTTC. Protein sequence: CASSQEGYGYTF.

V and J are TRBV6-6 and TRBJ2-1; D call uncertain. The germline V gene encodes CDR1 MNHNY and CDR2 SVGAGI (reference sequence). This CDR3 spans 15 amino acids. V gave up 2 bases and J gave up 6 bases, with 14 bases separating them. The chain's CDR3 is CASSYTLSDLNEQFF. Written as DNA, the CDR3 is TGTGCCAGCAGTTACACCCTAAGCGACCTCAATGAGCAGTTCTTC.

V usage is TRBV5-1 and J usage is TRBJ2-3; D remains unclear. CDR1 is SGHRS, CDR2 YFSETQ, per germline. V lost 3 bases to trimming and J lost 3 bases, with 8 bases between them. The CDR3 consists of 13 residues. The CDR3 sequence is CASSSLLTDTQYF. As DNA, the CDR3 is TGCGCCAGCAGCTCGTTGCTAACAGATACGCAGTATTTT.

This clone was recorded a few times. This chain links TRBV18 with TRBJ2-1, with D hard to call. The germline V and J ends were trimmed by 2 bases and 0 bases, with 11 bases remaining between them. The CDR3 consists of 16 residues. The germline V gene has CDR1 KGHSH and CDR2 LQKENI. CDR3 sequence: CASSPFPYSSYNEQFF. In DNA, the CDR3 is TGTGCCAGCTCACCATTTCCCTATAGCTCCTACAATGAGCAGTTCTTC.

The V and J genes are TRBV19 and TRBJ2-3; 9 nucleotides line up with TRBD1. The CDR3 extends over 15 amino acids. Germline values: CDR1 LNHDA, CDR2 SQIVND (reference sequence). V shed 6 bases and J 11 bases; nucleotides not matched to a gene: 15. The CDR3: CASRSSTDRGIMQYF. CDR3 nucleotide sequence: TGTGCCAGTAGGTCCTCAACCGACAGGGGGATCATGCAGTATTTT.

The chain recombines TRBV7-6 with TRBJ1-4; D unclear. CDR1 SGHVS and CDR2 FNYEAQ come from the germline V gene. V lost 3 bases and J 6 bases, leaving 8 bases between the germline ends. The CDR3 has 13 residues. CDR3: CASSFSADEKLFF. The CDR3 DNA reads as TGTGCCAGCAGCTTTTCGGCGGATGAAAAACTGTTTTTT.

The chain couples TRBV29-1 to TRBJ2-2; 9 nucleotides agree with TRBD1. V was clipped by 4 bases and J by 4 bases; unmatched bases: 7. CDR1 and CDR2 (germline): SQVTM, ANQGSEA. This CDR3 region has 15 residues. CDR3 sequence: CSVARDRVSTGELFF. CDR3 sequence (DNA): TGCAGCGTTGCGCGGGACAGGGTGAGCACCGGGGAGCTGTTTTTT.

This chain joins TRBV11-1 and TRBJ2-2; 10 bases map to TRBD2. The germline V gene has CDR1 SGHAT and CDR2 FQDESV (reference sequence). With 6 bases clipped from V and 4 bases from J, the junction kept 5 bases outside the gene matches. This CDR3 region has 15 residues. The chain's CDR3 is CASSNSGGFTGELFF. The CDR3 DNA sequence: TGTGCCAGCAGTAATAGCGGGGGGTTCACCGGGGAGCTGTTTTTT.

CDR3 in DNA: TGTGCCAGCAGCTTTAGGTCGCCGGGAAGCCCCCTCCACTTT. Its translation: CASSFRSPGSPLHF. This chain links TRBV5-4 with TRBJ1-6, with D unclear. The CDR3 contains 14 residues. V was clipped by 2 bases and J by 13 bases, with 16 bases between them. Germline assignment: CDR1 SGHNT and CDR2 YYREEE (reference sequence).

This chain connects TRBV7-3 to TRBJ2-3; D is ambiguous. The CDR3 is made up of 12 amino acids. CDR1 is SGHTA and CDR2 is FQGTGA in the germline V gene. The V end lost 3 bases, the J end lost 7 bases, and 8 bases lay between the germline ends. CDR3 bases: TGTGCCAGCAGCTTTGTTGACAATACGCAGTATTTT. Translation gives CASSFVDNTQYF.

The CDR3 DNA sequence: TGTGCCAGCAGCTTGAGCGGACAGGGGGCATCGGAGACCCAGTACTTC. This translates into CASSLSGQGASETQYF. V usage is TRBV11-1 and J usage is TRBJ2-5; 11 bases align to TRBD1. CDR1 SGHAT and CDR2 FQDESV come from the germline V gene (reference sequence). The CDR3 runs 16 residues. The V and J ends lost 3 bases and 5 bases, in that order; junction bases with no gene match: 8. Supplemented by reference TRBV11-1 and TRBJ2-5, the full variable domain reads EAEVAQSPRYKITEKSQAVAFWCDPISGHATLYWYRQILGQGPELLVQFQDESVVDDSQLPKDRFSAERLKGVDSTLKIQPAELGDSAMYLCASSLSGQGASETQYFGPGTRLLVL.

This clone was seen only a few times. This rearrangement joins TRBV5-1 to TRBJ2-7; 10 bases line up with TRBD1. V gave up 4 bases and J gave up 6 bases; unmatched junction bases: 7. Germline CDR1 and CDR2: SGHRS and YFSETQ. This CDR3 has 14 residues. CDR3 nucleotides: TGCGCCAGCAGCATCAGGGACAGGGGTAGCGAGCAGTACTTC. This codes for CASSIRDRGSEQYF.

The rearrangement joins TRBV27 to TRBJ2-7, with D maybe TRBD2 (6 bases). V was shortened by 3 bases and J by 6 bases, with 15 bases between the two germline ends. CDR3 length: 14 residues. Per the germline V gene, CDR1 is MNHEY and CDR2 is SMNVEV (reference sequence). In nucleotides, the CDR3 is TGTGCCAGCAGTTTTGGGGGGTTTGGGACCGAGCAGTACTTC. Its translation: CASSFGGFGTEQYF.

The rearrangement uses TRBV6-6 and TRBJ2-7; 9 bases are shared with TRBD1. This CDR3 contains 13 residues. From germline, CDR1 is MNHNY and CDR2 SVGAGI (reference sequence). The V gene end was trimmed by 6 bases and the J gene end by 5 bases; junction bases not matched to a gene: 5. CDR3 region: CASRRGQGNEQYF. In DNA form, the CDR3 reads TGTGCCAGCAGACGGGGACAGGGTAACGAGCAGTACTTC.

The rearrangement uses TRBV19 and TRBJ1-2; D is perhaps TRBD1 (5 bases). Germline V lookup: CDR1 LNHDA, CDR2 SQIVND (reference sequence). The CDR3 spans 14 residues. With 5 bases removed from V and 2 bases from J, the gap between germline ends came to 12 bases. The CDR3: CASSEQGFNYGYTF. CDR3 DNA: TGTGCCAGTAGTGAGCAGGGATTCAACTATGGCTACACCTTC.

This rearrangement joins TRBV6-4 to TRBJ2-3; D perhaps matches TRBD2 (5 bases). This CDR3 comprises 12 residues. Germline loops: CDR1 MRHNA, CDR2 SNTAGT. Trimming took 6 bases from V and 3 from J, leaving 7 bases between them. In DNA, the CDR3 is TGTGCCAGCAGCCGGGGAACAGATACGCAGTATTTT. It specifies CASSRGTDTQYF.

The chain combines TRBV4-1 with TRBJ2-5, with D perhaps TRBD2 (5 bases). Germline CDR1 and CDR2: MGHRA and YSYEKL. The CDR3 is 13 residues long. The V end was cut by 3 bases, the J end by 5 bases, with 10 bases between. CDR3 sequence: CASSHASRETQYF. Here the CDR3 DNA reads TGCGCCAGCAGCCATGCTAGCCGCGAGACCCAGTACTTC.

The chain is built from TRBV11-2 and TRBJ2-1; weak D call: TRBD2 (6 bases). Trimming cost V 5 bases and J 4 bases, with 12 bases left between them. The CDR3 covers 14 residues. CDR1 SGHAT and CDR2 FQNNGV come from the germline V gene. Here the CDR3 DNA reads TGTGCCAGCAGCCTATCCGGGGGTTACAATGAGCAGTTCTTC. Translating gives CASSLSGGYNEQFF.

This sequence joins TRBV14 and TRBJ2-7; 7 bases map to TRBD1. This CDR3 has 15 residues. Germline V gene sequence: CDR1 SGHDN, CDR2 FVKESK. V dropped 6 bases and J dropped 3; count of bases not matched to a gene: 11. The CDR3 DNA is TGTGCCAGCAGACCCACCTCGGGACAGATCTACGAGCAGTACTTC. It translates to CASRPTSGQIYEQYF.